This entry lists 29 T cell receptor beta chains sequenced from one sample in a study of cytomegalovirus exposure and HLA in healthy donors. The data were produced by immunoSEQ multiplex PCR, yet TCRdb's version contains in-frame clones alone and is incomplete. The data show about 160,000 clones, with more than 80% seen just once and over 2.5% held by the top ten. The sequenced sample consisted of PBMCs. The receptors stem from a woman in her late teens or twenties in good health and CMV-seropositive.

A single count supports this clone. This chain connects TRBV6-1 to TRBJ2-1, with D perhaps TRBD2 (6 bases). Germline CDR1 is MNHNS and CDR2 is SASEGT. V gave up 4 bases and J gave up 6 bases, with 22 bases separating them. The CDR3 spans 17 residues. In DNA form, the CDR3 reads TGTGCCAGCAGTGCTTATCTCTCTCGGGGGAATTCCAATGAGCAGTTCTTC. Translation: CASSAYLSRGNSNEQFF.

V is TRBV7-3 and J is TRBJ2-1; 7 bases are shared with TRBD1. The CDR3 is 16 residues long. V was clipped by 1 base and J by 4 bases; unmatched bases: 7. Germline values: CDR1 SGHTA, CDR2 FQGTGA. This chain's CDR3 is CASSLNGQVLYNEQFF. The CDR3 bases are TGTGCCAGCAGCTTAAACGGACAGGTTCTATACAATGAGCAGTTCTTC.

The chain carries TRBV2 and TRBJ2-5, with TRBD1 matching over 8 bases. Trimming removed 3 bases from V and 4 bases from J; junction bases left unmatched: 4. Germline V lookup: CDR1 SNHLY, CDR2 FYNNEI. CDR3 length equals 14 residues. CDR3 nucleotide sequence: TGTGCCAGCAGTGACAGGGGGCGCGGAGAGACCCAGTACTTC. Translation gives CASSDRGRGETQYF. The variable domain in full, completed from reference TRBV2 and TRBJ2-5, reads EPEVTQTPSHQVTQMGQEVILRCVPISNHLYFYWYRQILGQKVEFLVSFYNNEISEKSEIFDDQFSVERPDGSNFTLKIRSTKLEDSAMYFCASSDRGRGETQYFGPGTRLLVL.

The V gene is TRBV6-1, the J gene TRBJ2-1; 7 bases line up with TRBD2. There are 12 residues in the CDR3. The germline V gene has CDR1 MNHNS and CDR2 SASEGT. V shed 7 bases and J 7 bases; nucleotides not matched to a gene: 4. The CDR3 protein is CASKGGSNEQFF. CDR3 in DNA: TGTGCCAGCAAGGGCGGGAGTAATGAGCAGTTCTTC.

The CDR3 coding sequence is TGTGCCAGCAGTGATTGGAGGGGCGCAGGTAGTGAAGCTTTCTTT. It codes for CASSDWRGAGSEAFF. This chain joins TRBV27 and TRBJ1-1; D may be TRBD1 (5 bases). Trimming took off 5 bases at V and 7 bases at J, with 20 bases between the two ends. The CDR3 totals 15 residues. Germline-derived CDR1 and CDR2 are MNHEY and SMNVEV (reference sequence).

V gene TRBV27 combines with J gene TRBJ2-7, with D possibly matching TRBD2 (5 bases). V was shortened by 3 bases and J by 4 bases, with 10 bases between the two germline ends. CDR1 is MNHEY, CDR2 SMNVEV, per germline (reference sequence). The CDR3 contains 13 residues. The CDR3 is CASSLVANYEQYF. DNA for the CDR3: TGTGCCAGCAGTTTGGTAGCGAATTACGAGCAGTACTTC.

This clone showed up just once. The chain uses TRBV7-2 and TRBJ2-5, with TRBD1 as a possible D gene (5 bases). Germline loops: CDR1 SGHTA, CDR2 FQGNSA. The CDR3 loop spans 14 amino acids. Trimming removed 0 bases from V and 5 bases from J, with 10 bases in between. The DNA for the CDR3 is TGTGCCAGCAGCTTAGCAGGGGTTGGGGAGACCCAGTACTTC. Its translation: CASSLAGVGETQYF.

The chain carries TRBV27 and TRBJ1-6, with a possible D match to TRBD1 (6 bases). The CDR3 covers 17 residues. CDR1 is MNHEY, CDR2 SMNVEV, per germline (reference sequence). The V end was cut by 5 bases, the J end by 8 bases, with 22 bases between. Here the CDR3 reads CASSRNSGQIFHSPLHF. The CDR3 coding sequence is TGTGCCAGCAGTCGGAACTCAGGACAGATTTTCCATTCACCCCTCCACTTT.

The chain is built from TRBV21-1 and TRBJ2-3; TRBD2 was called by the table and not checked on the DNA. TRBV21-1 is listed as a pseudogene. CDR3 length: 18 amino acids. The CDR3: CASSTLPRTGVTKDTQYF. Here the CDR3 DNA reads TGTGCCAGCAGCACTTTACCGAGGACTGGGGTAACGAAGGATACGCAGTATTTT.

The chain employs TRBV6-1 and TRBJ2-2; 12 nucleotides agree with TRBD2. The CDR3 is made up of 16 amino acids. V shed 4 bases, J shed 4 bases, and the junction held 4 bases outside the gene matches. CDR1 and CDR2 from the germline V gene are MNHNS and SASEGT. CDR3 in amino acids: CASSGLGLAGTGELFF. In DNA, the CDR3 is TGTGCCAGCAGTGGGTTGGGACTAGCGGGCACCGGGGAGCTGTTTTTT.

This clone was seen more than once but under ten times. This chain links TRBV9 with TRBJ2-7, with 10 bases aligning to TRBD2. V dropped 5 bases and J dropped 2; count of bases not matched to a gene: 7. CDR3 length: 15 amino acids. The V gene's germline CDR1 is SGDLS and CDR2 YYNGEE. The CDR3 coding sequence is TGTGCCAGCAGTGTGGGGACTAGCGCTGCCTACGAGCAGTACTTC. It specifies CASSVGTSAAYEQYF.

The chain couples TRBV5-4 to TRBJ2-5; D is undetermined. The J call may be in error: the DNA end matches TRBJ2-7 better. Germline CDR1 SGHNT, CDR2 YYREEE (reference sequence). This CDR3 spans 12 amino acids. DNA for the CDR3: TGTGCCAGCAGCTTTGGCGGCTACGAGCAGTACTTC. It is translated as CASSFGGYEQYF.

The rearrangement uses TRBV4-2 and TRBJ2-6, with 9 bases matching TRBD1. J was trimmed by 4 bases and V by 4 bases; bases with no gene match: 14. CDR1 is LGHNA, CDR2 YNFKEQ, per germline. The CDR3 totals 19 residues. Written as DNA, the CDR3 is TGTGCCAGCAGCCGAGGCAGTGGTGGACAGGGGACCGGGGCCAACGTCCTGACTTTC. This encodes CASSRGSGGQGTGANVLTF.

The genes are TRBV19 and TRBJ1-1, with 8 bases matching TRBD1. The CDR3 runs to 15 residues. After removal of 3 bases from V and 1 base from J, the junction contained 4 bases not matched to a gene. Per germline, CDR1 LNHDA and CDR2 SQIVND (reference sequence). The DNA for the CDR3 is TGTGCCAGTAGTATGGGGCAGGGGGCGAACACTGAAGCTTTCTTT. Protein: CASSMGQGANTEAFF.

V and J are TRBV11-2 and TRBJ2-7; D is ambiguous. V dropped 4 bases and J dropped 3 bases, with 10 bases sitting between them. CDR3 length equals 13 residues. Germline CDR1 and CDR2: SGHAT and FQNNGV. CDR3 region: CASSSERRYEQYF. The CDR3 bases are TGTGCCAGCAGCTCCGAGCGTCGCTACGAGCAGTACTTC.

V and J are TRBV2 and TRBJ1-6, with D possibly matching TRBD1 (5 bases). Trimming left V 5 bases short and J 4 bases short, with 9 bases between. The CDR3 spans 14 residues. Germline CDR1 and CDR2: SNHLY and FYNNEI. This CDR3 is CASSSQGYNSPLHF. CDR3 nucleotide sequence: TGTGCCAGCAGTTCTCAGGGTTATAATTCACCCCTCCACTTT.

In regard to this clone: The sample holds other DNA sequences that translate to the same CDR3. This chain joins TRBV7-9 and TRBJ1-2, with unresolved D. The CDR3 runs to 14 residues. Germline-derived CDR1 and CDR2 are SEHNR and FQNEAQ (reference sequence). Deletions cut 3 bases from V and 0 bases from J, with 8 bases between. The CDR3 bases are TGTGCCAGCAGCTTGACCGGAGCTAACTATGGCTACACCTTC. Translation: CASSLTGANYGYTF.

The V gene is TRBV12-1, the J gene TRBJ1-2; the table's D gene call, TRBD1, was not cross checked with the DNA. TRBV12-1 is reported as a pseudogene. The CDR3 extends over 14 amino acids. CDR3 in DNA: TGTGCCAGCAGCTTTGCGTCAGGGGGTAATGGCTACACCTTC. Protein: CASSFASGGNGYTF.

The chain joins TRBV9 to TRBJ1-1; 9 nucleotides align to TRBD1. The CDR3 spans 14 residues. The V gene end was trimmed by 3 bases and the J gene end by 4 bases; junction bases not matched to a gene: 4. Germline assignment: CDR1 SGDLS and CDR2 YYNGEE. The CDR3 loop is CASSAQGAGTEAFF. CDR3 DNA: TGTGCCAGCAGCGCACAGGGGGCGGGCACTGAAGCTTTCTTT.

The chain combines TRBV27 with TRBJ1-2; 11 bases match TRBD1. V gave up 4 bases and J gave up 8 bases; unmatched junction bases: 9. This CDR3 contains 15 residues. The germline gives CDR1 MNHEY, CDR2 SMNVEV (reference sequence). The DNA for the CDR3 is TGTGCCAGCAGTTACCGGGACAGGGGGTTAAGCGGCTACACCTTC. The encoded protein is CASSYRDRGLSGYTF.

The sample holds a few counts of this clone. The chain has TRBV20-1 and TRBJ1-1; D is unresolved. The CDR3 contains 11 residues. The germline CDR1 and CDR2 sequences are DFQATT and SNEGSKA (reference sequence). V lost 2 bases, J lost 11 bases, and 12 bases lay in between. The CDR3 reads CSARRQRLAFF. CDR3 nucleotide sequence: TGCAGTGCTAGACGGCAGCGGTTGGCTTTCTTT.

This sequence joins TRBV7-2 and TRBJ2-5; TRBD1 might be the D (6 bases). With 5 bases removed from V and 5 bases from J, the gap between germline ends came to 12 bases. The CDR3 spans 13 residues. Germline CDR1 and CDR2: SGHTA and FQGNSA. The CDR3 protein is CASSPWGRETQYF. CDR3 sequence (DNA): TGTGCCAGCAGCCCGTGGGGGCGGGAGACCCAGTACTTC.

This chain connects TRBV11-2 to TRBJ2-7, with D unclear. CDR3 length equals 13 residues. Germline V gene lookup returns CDR1 SGHAT and CDR2 FQNNGV. V lost 2 bases, J lost 2 bases, and 7 bases lay in between. The CDR3: CASSLSPAYEQYF. Written as DNA, the CDR3 is TGTGCCAGCAGCTTAAGCCCCGCCTACGAGCAGTACTTC. The full variable domain, completed using reference TRBV11-2 and TRBJ2-7, is EAGVAQSPRYKIIEKRQSVAFWCNPISGHATLYWYQQILGQGPKLLIQFQNNGVVDDSQLPKDRFSAERLKGVDSTLKIQPAKLEDSAVYLCASSLSPAYEQYFGPGTRLTVT.

This chain joins TRBV13 and TRBJ2-5, with a weak D call TRBD2 (9 bases). Trimming cost V 3 bases and J 0 bases, with 23 bases left between them. The CDR3 loop spans 19 amino acids. Looked up from germline, CDR1 is PRHDT and CDR2 is FYEKMQ (reference sequence). CDR3 DNA sequence: TGTGCCAGCAGCTTTGGACAGGGAGGAACTAGCGGGTACCAAGAGACCCAGTACTTC. Translated: CASSFGQGGTSGYQETQYF.

The chain is built from TRBV27 and TRBJ2-1; TRBD2 matches at 7 bases. The CDR3 is made up of 15 amino acids. The germline gives CDR1 MNHEY, CDR2 SMNVEV (reference sequence). V dropped 5 bases and J dropped 0; count of bases not matched to a gene: 4. CDR3 bases: TGTGCCAGCAGTCTACTAGCGAGCTCCTACAATGAGCAGTTCTTC. Its translation is CASSLLASSYNEQFF.

The chain uses TRBV19 and TRBJ2-3; weak D call: TRBD2 (5 bases). The ends were cut back, 1 base at V and 10 bases at J, with 18 bases in the middle. The CDR3 runs to 15 residues. In germline, CDR1 is LNHDA, CDR2 SQIVND (reference sequence). Here the CDR3 reads CASSIGASSRQPQYF. The CDR3 DNA follows: TGTGCCAGTAGTATAGGGGCTAGCAGCCGGCAGCCGCAGTATTTT.

This sequence joins TRBV4-1 and TRBJ1-3, with 9 bases aligning to TRBD1. CDR3 size: 17 residues. Germline-derived CDR1 and CDR2 are MGHRA and YSYEKL. The ends lost 3 bases at V and 3 bases at J; junction bases unmatched: 9. CDR3 bases: TGCGCCAGCAGCCACCCCCCCGGGACAGGGAATGGAAACACCATATATTTT. Protein: CASSHPPGTGNGNTIYF.

In its sample, this clone was seen once. This chain links TRBV29-1 with TRBJ1-1; D may be TRBD1 (5 bases). The CDR3 runs to 15 residues. Germline V gene lookup returns CDR1 SQVTM and CDR2 ANQGSEA. V lost 7 bases and J 3 bases, leaving 21 bases between the germline ends. The CDR3 reads CSAARRAGRDTEAFF. As DNA, the CDR3 is TGCAGCGCCGCACGCCGGGCAGGGAGGGACACTGAAGCTTTCTTT.

This rearrangement joins TRBV14 to TRBJ1-6; TRBD1 aligns across 9 bases. The CDR3 contains 16 residues. V shed 3 bases, J shed 9 bases, and the junction held 9 bases outside the gene matches. Germline CDR1 is SGHDN and CDR2 is FVKESK. In nucleotides, the CDR3 is TGTGCCAGCAGCCACTGGACAGGGGACGGTGGTTCACCCCTCCACTTT. It translates to CASSHWTGDGGSPLHF.